This T cell receptor beta chain was sequenced in a study of T cell responses to AZD1222 COVID-19 vaccine. Only in-frame clones appear in the TCRdb table, and some are missing; sequencing was by immunoSEQ multiplex PCR. This table has 50,000 to 60,000 clones, roughly 80% appearing once. Study-wide points: Only five or six AZD1222 recipients tested seropositive at baseline.

As to this clone: What it recognizes is unknown.

The input for sequencing was peripheral blood, taken 28 days after the second AZD1222 dose. This TCR was recovered from an adult who received the AZD1222 COVID-19 vaccine.

Here the CDR3 DNA reads TGCGCCAGCAGCCGTTCAAGCGGGGGCAGTCCAGATACGCAGTATTTT. It is translated as CASSRSSGGSPDTQYF. J is TRBJ2-3 and V is TRBV5-1; TRBD2 matches 8 bases. There are 16 residues in the CDR3. The V and J ends lost 4 bases and 4 bases, in that order; junction bases with no gene match: 11. Germline V lookup: CDR1 SGHRS, CDR2 YFSETQ.